The 29 T cell receptor beta chains listed next were all sequenced from one sample in a study of blood T cell repertoires in COVID-19 (dated by TCRdb to 2018 to 2020). The library was generated by the immunoSEQ multiplex PCR assay. TCRdb obtained this table from immuneACCESS and retained in-frame rearrangements with V and J assigned. These tables miss some clones; where compared with another copy, unresolved V genes account for less than half of the shortfall, and the remainder is unexplained. A total of about 180,000 clones appear in this sample, nearly 90% of them only once. The top ten constitute under 3% of the sample. The sample comprised PBMCs or T cells enriched from blood (not recorded which). These receptors were collected from a woman in her thirties or forties with acute COVID-19.

This chain links TRBV29-1 with TRBJ2-7, with D tentatively TRBD1 (5 bases). The V end lost 4 bases, the J end lost 3 bases, and 13 bases lay between the germline ends. This CDR3 spans 13 amino acids. In germline, CDR1 is SQVTM, CDR2 ANQGSEA. The DNA of the CDR3 is TGCAGCGTTGTCTGGGGCATGGACTACGAGCAGTACTTC. Encoded protein: CSVVWGMDYEQYF.

This clone was recorded once. V gene TRBV4-1 combines with J gene TRBJ1-6; TRBD1 might be the D (6 bases). The CDR3 totals 18 residues. Germline assignment: CDR1 MGHRA and CDR2 YSYEKL. Trimming removed 0 bases at V and 0 bases at J, with 12 bases between. The DNA of the CDR3 is TGCGCCAGCAGCCAAGAGACGACAGGCCTCTCCTATAATTCACCCCTCCACTTT. Its translation is CASSQETTGLSYNSPLHF.

V gene TRBV9 combines with J gene TRBJ2-4; maybe TRBD2 (5 bases). This CDR3 has 11 amino acids. With 3 bases removed from V and 10 bases from J, the gap between germline ends came to 8 bases. Germline assignment: CDR1 SGDLS and CDR2 YYNGEE. The CDR3 reads CASSAGLIQYF. The CDR3 DNA sequence: TGTGCCAGCAGCGCTGGACTGATTCAGTACTTC.

The V call is TRBV27, the J call TRBJ1-1, with TRBD1 identical over 7 bases. This CDR3 region has 13 residues. Germline V CDR1 and CDR2: MNHEY, SMNVEV (reference sequence). The J segment lost 6 bases and the V segment lost 5 bases, leaving 6 bases of the junction unmatched. In nucleotides, the CDR3 is TGTGCCAGCAGTGACAGGGTACTGGCTGAAGCTTTCTTT. This translates into CASSDRVLAEAFF.

This chain uses TRBV13 with TRBJ2-7, with 8 bases identical to TRBD2. The CDR3 is 15 amino acids. Per the germline V gene, CDR1 is PRHDT and CDR2 is FYEKMQ (reference sequence). The V gene end was trimmed by 2 bases and the J gene end by 6 bases; junction bases not matched to a gene: 9. The DNA for the CDR3 is TGTGCCAGCAGCTTAAGAGGCGGGGGGAGAACCGAGCAGTACTTC. Protein sequence: CASSLRGGGRTEQYF.

The CDR3 reads CASSYRGPTYNEQFF. In DNA form, the CDR3 reads TGTGCCAGCAGCTACAGGGGGCCCACCTACAATGAGCAGTTCTTC. This rearrangement joins TRBV5-6 to TRBJ2-1; 9 bases line up with TRBD1. In germline, CDR1 is SGHDT, CDR2 YYEEEE. Trimming cost V 3 bases and J 2 bases; bases outside gene matches: 3. This CDR3 spans 15 amino acids.

The chain employs TRBV6-5 and TRBJ1-4; 8 bases map to TRBD1. V dropped 4 bases and J dropped 7; count of bases not matched to a gene: 5. The CDR3 has 14 residues. Germline V gene lookup returns CDR1 MNHEY and CDR2 SVGAGI. The CDR3 nucleotides are TGTGCCAGCAGTTCACAGACAGGGGTTGAAAAACTGTTTTTT. It specifies CASSSQTGVEKLFF.

This clone was picked up one time. The rearrangement links TRBV20-1 to TRBJ2-1; no definite D call. This CDR3 contains 11 residues. The germline V and J ends were trimmed by 4 bases and 4 bases, with 5 bases remaining between them. Germline V gene sequence: CDR1 DFQATT, CDR2 SNEGSKA (reference sequence). CDR3 in amino acids: CSANSYNEQFF. Written as DNA, the CDR3 is TGCAGTGCTAATAGTTACAATGAGCAGTTCTTC.

This rearrangement joins TRBV28 to TRBJ2-5; 8 bases fit TRBD2. Germline V gene lookup returns CDR1 MDHEN and CDR2 SYDVKM. This CDR3 comprises 16 residues. J gave up 5 bases and V 9 bases, and 17 bases lay outside the gene matches. The CDR3 DNA sequence: TGTGCCAGTATGGGGTTACGGACTAGCACCGGGGAGACCCAGTACTTC. This codes for CASMGLRTSTGETQYF.

The chain uses TRBV4-1 and TRBJ2-2; 8 positions match TRBD2. The CDR3 has 16 amino acids. From germline, CDR1 is MGHRA and CDR2 YSYEKL. With V trimmed by 4 bases and J by 1 base, 5 bases remained unmatched. The CDR3: CASSRGGPLNTGELFF. The CDR3 bases are TGCGCCAGCAGCCGCGGGGGGCCCTTGAACACCGGGGAGCTGTTTTTT.

J is TRBJ2-3 and V is TRBV4-2, with D perhaps matching TRBD2 (7 bases). This CDR3 is 14 amino acids long. From germline, CDR1 is LGHNA and CDR2 YNFKEQ. Trimming left V 0 bases short and J 14 bases short, with 18 bases between. The CDR3 coding sequence is TGTGCCAGCAGCCAAGATAGGCGGGGGCAGCGGCGGTATTTT. Translation: CASSQDRRGQRRYF.

The chain combines TRBV18 with TRBJ1-2; 9 nucleotides agree with TRBD1. Germline-derived CDR1 and CDR2 are KGHSH and LQKENI. The CDR3 length is 19 residues. V shed 3 bases and J 2 bases; nucleotides not matched to a gene: 16. As DNA, the CDR3 is TGTGCCAGCTCACCTATTCCGGGAAACAGGGGGCGCTTAAACTATGGCTACACCTTC. Encoded protein: CASSPIPGNRGRLNYGYTF.

The chain links TRBV11-2 to TRBJ1-1, with D perhaps matching TRBD1 (6 bases). Germline V gene lookup returns CDR1 SGHAT and CDR2 FQNNGV. The V and J ends lost 4 bases and 0 bases respectively, with 15 bases between them. This CDR3 has 16 amino acids. DNA of the CDR3: TGTGCCAGCAGCTCTTGGGGGGGCACCGTGAACACTGAAGCTTTCTTT. As protein: CASSSWGGTVNTEAFF.

The J gene is TRBJ1-5, the V gene TRBV3-1 (or the pseudogene TRBV3-2); perhaps TRBD1 as D (6 bases). This CDR3 spans 14 amino acids. The V gene's germline CDR1 is LGHDT and CDR2 YNNKEL (reference sequence). Trimming took off 5 bases at V and 6 bases at J, with 14 bases between the two ends. The CDR3 nucleotides read TGTGCCAGCAGCGCTACAGGGTTTGGTCAGCCCCAGCATTTT. Translation gives CASSATGFGQPQHF.

This clone was observed once. The chain joins TRBV5-1 to TRBJ2-1, with 11 bases matching TRBD2. Unmatched junction bases numbered 6, after V lost 4 bases and J lost 6 bases. The CDR3 has 15 residues. The V gene's germline CDR1 is SGHRS and CDR2 YFSETQ. The CDR3 nucleotides are TGCGCCAGCAGCCAGACTAGCGGGACCCCCAATGAGCAGTTCTTC. Translation gives CASSQTSGTPNEQFF. Complete variable domain (other parts from reference TRBV5-1 and TRBJ2-1): KAGVTQTPRYLIKTRGQQVTLSCSPISGHRSVSWYQQTPGQGLQFLFEYFSETQRNKGNFPGRFSGRQFSNSRSEMNVSTLELGDSALYLCASSQTSGTPNEQFFGPGTRLTVL.

J is TRBJ2-5 and V is TRBV6-5, with TRBD1 as a possible D gene (5 bases). V was cut by 6 bases and J by 2 bases, with 10 bases left in between. The CDR3 covers 13 residues. The germline V gene encodes CDR1 MNHEY and CDR2 SVGAGI. The CDR3 coding sequence is TGTGCCAGCAGCCAAAGACAGCAAGAGACCCAGTACTTC. As protein: CASSQRQQETQYF.

This clone appeared a single time. The gene calls are TRBV19 and TRBJ1-1, with 7 bases aligning to TRBD1. The CDR3 has 13 residues. J lost 1 base, V lost 9 bases, and 5 bases had no gene match. The germline V gene encodes CDR1 LNHDA and CDR2 SQIVND (reference sequence). The chain's CDR3 is CASRDRANTEAFF. CDR3 coding DNA: TGTGCCAGCAGAGACAGGGCGAACACTGAAGCTTTCTTT.

This chain joins TRBV7-2 and TRBJ2-7; weak D call: TRBD2 (7 bases). This CDR3 comprises 15 residues. CDR1 SGHTA and CDR2 FQGNSA come from the germline V gene. Trimming removed 5 bases from V and 3 bases from J, with 17 bases in between. The CDR3 DNA sequence: TGTGCCAGCAGCGTGGGACAAGCGGGGATCTACGAGCAGTACTTC. Translation: CASSVGQAGIYEQYF.

The V and J genes are TRBV6-1 and TRBJ1-5, with 10 bases fitting TRBD1. This CDR3 comprises 20 residues. Germline V gene data show CDR1 as MNHNS and CDR2 as SASEGT. V lost 1 base to trimming and J lost 0 bases; unmatched junction nucleotides: 12. The CDR3 here is CASSEGSWTGGSYSNQPQHF. The CDR3 region has the DNA TGTGCCAGCAGTGAAGGTTCCTGGACAGGGGGTTCTTATAGCAATCAGCCCCAGCATTTT.

V and J are TRBV14 and TRBJ2-7; 8 nucleotides match TRBD2. The CDR3 spans 14 residues. The germline CDR1 and CDR2 sequences are SGHDN and FVKESK. Trimming removed 1 base from V and 3 bases from J; junction bases left unmatched: 2. In DNA form, the CDR3 reads TGTGCCAGCAGCCAAGTCGGGAGGGGCTACGAGCAGTACTTC. It translates to CASSQVGRGYEQYF. The full variable domain, with the rest looked up from reference TRBV14 and TRBJ2-7, is EAGVTQFPSHSVIEKGQTVTLRCDPISGHDNLYWYRRVMGKEIKFLLHFVKESKQDESGMPNNRFLAERTGGTYSTLKVQPAELEDSGVYFCASSQVGRGYEQYFGPGTRLTVT.

V usage is TRBV7-2 and J usage is TRBJ2-3; D unresolved. The V end lost 3 bases, the J end lost 6 bases, and 10 bases lay between the germline ends. The CDR3 is 13 residues long. In germline, CDR1 is SGHTA, CDR2 FQGNSA. The CDR3 loop reads CASSFRSQDTQYF. The DNA for the CDR3 is TGTGCCAGCAGCTTCCGCTCCCAGGATACGCAGTATTTT.

The rearrangement uses TRBV6-5 and TRBJ2-7; TRBD2 agrees at 11 bases. The CDR3 has 15 residues. Germline V gene lookup returns CDR1 MNHEY and CDR2 SVGAGI. The junction had 6 bases not matched to a gene; V was cut back by 2 bases and J by 6 bases. CDR3 sequence reads: CASSYRLAGTGEQYF. The CDR3 DNA follows: TGTGCCAGCAGTTACCGACTAGCGGGAACGGGCGAGCAGTACTTC.

This chain links TRBV4-2 with TRBJ2-1, with D tentatively TRBD2 (6 bases). Trimming left V 3 bases short and J 6 bases short, with 9 bases between. From germline, CDR1 is LGHNA and CDR2 YNFKEQ. The CDR3 consists of 13 residues. The CDR3 reads CASSHQTSNEQFF. The CDR3 DNA follows: TGTGCCAGCAGCCACCAGACTAGCAATGAGCAGTTCTTC.

The V and J genes are TRBV25-1 and TRBJ2-5; TRBD2 agrees at 8 bases. The CDR3 is made up of 14 amino acids. Germline V gives CDR1 MGHDK, CDR2 SYGVNS. Germline trimming cut 3 bases from V and 5 bases from J; bases unmatched to any gene: 5. The CDR3 DNA reads TGTGCCAGCAGTGACCGGGGGGGCTGGGAGACCCAGTACTTC. It encodes CASSDRGGWETQYF.

This chain uses TRBV7-2 with TRBJ1-1, with D perhaps TRBD1 (5 bases). Trimming shortened V by 4 bases and J by 0 bases, and 9 bases separated the two germline ends. This CDR3 comprises 14 residues. The V gene's germline CDR1 is SGHTA and CDR2 FQGNSA. The CDR3 nucleotides are TGTGCCAGCAGCTCCAGGGAAATGAACACTGAAGCTTTCTTT. Residues: CASSSREMNTEAFF.

The chain joins TRBV7-8 to TRBJ1-5; possibly TRBD1 for D (5 bases). Trimming took 4 bases from V and 3 from J, leaving 13 bases between them. Germline V lookup: CDR1 SGHVS, CDR2 FQNEAQ. The CDR3 has 15 residues. CDR3: CASSSSGGINQPQHF. As DNA, the CDR3 is TGTGCCAGCAGCTCCTCCGGGGGGATCAATCAGCCCCAGCATTTT.

J is TRBJ2-4 and V is TRBV15; 10 bases match TRBD1. This CDR3 has 17 amino acids. Trimming at V came to 1 base and at J to 0 bases, leaving 3 bases not matched to a gene. CDR1 and CDR2 (germline): LNHNV, YYDKDF (reference sequence). CDR3 loop: CATSRGGTGVAKNIQYF. CDR3 bases: TGTGCCACCAGCAGAGGGGGGACAGGGGTAGCCAAAAACATTCAGTACTTC.

The V and J genes are TRBV3-1 (or the pseudogene TRBV3-2) and TRBJ1-5, with D unclear. Per the germline V gene, CDR1 is LGHDT and CDR2 is YNNKEL (reference sequence). The V end lost 0 bases, the J end lost 1 base, and 7 bases lay between the germline ends. The CDR3 contains 15 residues. For the CDR3, the DNA is TGTGCCAGCAGCCAAGAATCAGGAAGCAATCAGCCCCAGCATTTT. Residues: CASSQESGSNQPQHF.

The V gene is TRBV7-9, the J gene TRBJ1-1; the D gene is possibly TRBD1 (6 bases). The CDR3 is 14 amino acids. Per germline, CDR1 SEHNR and CDR2 FQNEAQ (reference sequence). V lost 5 bases, J lost 4 bases, and 14 bases lay in between. The DNA for the CDR3 is TGTGCCAGCAGCCTTGGGGAGGGGGGCACTGAAGCTTTCTTT. Its protein product is CASSLGEGGTEAFF. The full variable domain, its missing parts supplied by reference TRBV7-9 and TRBJ1-1, is DTGVSQNPRHKITKRGQNVTFRCDPISEHNRLYWYRQTLGQGPEFLTYFQNEAQLEKSRLLSDRFSAERPKGSFSTLEIQRTEQGDSAMYLCASSLGEGGTEAFFGQGTRLTVV.